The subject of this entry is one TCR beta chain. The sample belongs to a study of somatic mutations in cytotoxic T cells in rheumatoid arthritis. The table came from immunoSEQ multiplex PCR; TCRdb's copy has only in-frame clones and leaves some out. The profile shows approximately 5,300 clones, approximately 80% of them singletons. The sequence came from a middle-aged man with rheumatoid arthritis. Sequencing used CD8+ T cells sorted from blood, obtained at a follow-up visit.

The CDR3 loop reads CASSLIAGAHEQYF. The CDR3 nucleotides read TGTGCCAGCAGTCTTATAGCGGGAGCCCACGAGCAGTACTTC. J is TRBJ2-7 and V is TRBV28; the match to TRBD2 covers 9 bases. In germline, CDR1 is MDHEN, CDR2 SYDVKM. The CDR3 is made up of 14 amino acids. V trimming: 5 bases; J trimming: 5 bases; junction bases outside the gene matches: 7.